Detailed here is one T cell receptor beta chain. The data derive from a study of blood T cell repertoires in COVID-19. Study in general: The United States, Italy and Spain provided the acute and convalescent COVID-19 samples. The analysed material was cDNA or gDNA that came from T cells, B-cell-depleted T cells, or PBMCs.

From germline, CDR1 is SQVTM and CDR2 ANQGSEA. Germline trimming cut 7 bases from V and 0 bases from J; bases unmatched to any gene: 5. CDR3 length: 14 residues. As originally analysed: For nucleated cells, counts were estimated from reference gene primer amplification. Produced via immunoSEQ multiplex PCR; TCRdb's table is partial and in-frame only. The V and J calls and the clone size are those of that table, but D and trimming were determined from the DNA. The data show approximately 170,000 clones, approximately 82% seen once. The chain employs TRBV29-1 and TRBJ1-1; 10 bases are a match to TRBD1. This receptor was identified in a woman aged 70-85 years who had recovered from COVID-19. The sample comprised peripheral blood. Written as DNA, the CDR3 is TGCAGCGCTGACAGGGGGCCGATGAACACTGAAGCTTTCTTT. Translation gives CSADRGPMNTEAFF.